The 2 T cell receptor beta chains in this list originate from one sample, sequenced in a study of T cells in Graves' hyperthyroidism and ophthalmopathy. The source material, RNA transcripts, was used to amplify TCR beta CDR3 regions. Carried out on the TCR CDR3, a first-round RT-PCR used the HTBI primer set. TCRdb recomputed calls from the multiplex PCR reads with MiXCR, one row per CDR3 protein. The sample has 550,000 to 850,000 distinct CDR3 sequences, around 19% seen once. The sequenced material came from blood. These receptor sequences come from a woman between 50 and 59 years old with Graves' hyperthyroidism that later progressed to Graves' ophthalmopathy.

CDR3 coding DNA: TGTGCCAGCAGTGAGAACCCGGGGGATGAGCAGTTCTTC. Amino acid sequence: CASSENPGDEQFF. The V call is TRBV2, the J call TRBJ2-1; weak D call: TRBD2 (6 bases). CDR3 length: 13 residues. Germline V gene data show CDR1 as SNHLY and CDR2 as FYNNEI. V was clipped by 3 bases and J by 8 bases, with 11 bases between them. The full variable domain, with the rest looked up from reference TRBV2 and TRBJ2-1, is EPEVTQTPSHQVTQMGQEVILRCVPISNHLYFYWYRQILGQKVEFLVSFYNNEISEKSEIFDDQFSVERPDGSNFTLKIRSTKLEDSAMYFCASSENPGDEQFFGPGTRLTVL.

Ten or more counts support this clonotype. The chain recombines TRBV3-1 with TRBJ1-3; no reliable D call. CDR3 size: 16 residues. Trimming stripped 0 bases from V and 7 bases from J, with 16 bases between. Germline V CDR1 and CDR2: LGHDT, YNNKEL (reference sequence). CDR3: CASSQDGFILGNTIYF. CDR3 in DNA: TGTGCCAGCAGCCAAGATGGATTCATCTTGGGCAACACCATATATTTT.